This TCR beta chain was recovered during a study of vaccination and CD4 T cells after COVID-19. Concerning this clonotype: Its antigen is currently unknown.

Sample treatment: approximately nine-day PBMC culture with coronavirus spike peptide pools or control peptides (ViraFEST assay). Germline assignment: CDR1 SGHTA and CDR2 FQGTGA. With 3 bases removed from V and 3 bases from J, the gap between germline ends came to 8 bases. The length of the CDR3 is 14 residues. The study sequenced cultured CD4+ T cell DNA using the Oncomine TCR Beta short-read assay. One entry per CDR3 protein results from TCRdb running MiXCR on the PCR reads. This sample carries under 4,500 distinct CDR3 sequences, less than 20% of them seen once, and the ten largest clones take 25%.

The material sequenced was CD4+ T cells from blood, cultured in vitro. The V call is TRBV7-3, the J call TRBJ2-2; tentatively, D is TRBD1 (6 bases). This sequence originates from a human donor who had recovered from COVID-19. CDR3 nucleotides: TGTGCCAGCAGCTTGGACAGTTACACCGGGGAGCTGTTTTTT. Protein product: CASSLDSYTGELFF.